Listed below are T cell receptor beta chains from one sample, sequenced in a study of T cell clones after liver transplantation. Using immunoSEQ multiplex PCR, the repertoire was profiled, and TCRdb retains in-frame clones only, with some absent. The data contain tens of thousands of clones, roughly 70% of them singletons. The sample was CD4+ T cells from blood, taken at the 22-month timepoint. These receptor sequences come from a human patient who received a liver transplant. Some T cells may trace back to the graft donor. The CDR3 runs from the conserved cysteine through the conserved F or W. Fields, in order: clone size, J gene, V gene, CDR3 length, D gene, CDR3 protein, CDR3 DNA. A D gene is named only where the DNA matches it firmly. The listing skips clone size in some rows; elsewhere it reads once, few, many or a size class.

few | TRBJ1-3 | TRBV6-1 | 15 | . | CASSEITGRGNTIYF | TGTGCCAGCAGTGAAATAACAGGGCGGGGAAACACCATATATTTT
. | TRBJ1-6 | TRBV30 | 19 | . | CAWNNRVGTFSSYNSPLHF | TGTGCCTGGAACAACAGGGTCGGCACGTTTAGCTCCTATAATTCACCCCTCCACTTT
few | TRBJ1-4 | TRBV28 | 15 | TRBD1 | CASSRTGGVFEKLFF | TGTGCCAGCAGCCGCACAGGGGGCGTTTTTGAAAAACTGTTTTTT
. | TRBJ2-1 | TRBV7-9 | 16 | . | CASSLGTGGYGDEQFF | TGTGCCAGCAGCTTAGGGACAGGAGGGTATGGGGATGAGCAGTTCTTC
few | TRBJ1-2 | TRBV2 | 18 | TRBD1 | CASSEGTGGSKANYGYTF | TGTGCCAGCAGTGAGGGGACAGGGGGCTCTAAGGCTAACTATGGCTACACCTTC
few | TRBJ1-1 | TRBV7-8 | 12 | . | CASSYSYTEAFF | TGTGCCAGCAGCTATAGTTACACTGAAGCTTTCTTT
once | TRBJ1-3 | TRBV28 | 17 | TRBD1 | CASSLRGGQGKRNTIYF | TGTGCCAGCAGTTTACGAGGGGGACAGGGAAAACGAAACACCATATATTTT
. | TRBJ1-5 | TRBV28 | 12 | . | CASSLRAVPQHF | TGTGCCAGCAGTTTGAGAGCTGTGCCCCAGCATTTT
. | TRBJ1-1 | TRBV7-9 | 15 | TRBD1 | CASREDRGVNTEAFF | TGTGCCAGCAGGGAGGACAGGGGGGTGAACACTGAAGCTTTCTTT
. | TRBJ1-2 | TRBV4-1 | 16 | . | CASSPQRALQNYGYTF | TGCGCCAGCAGCCCTCAAAGAGCCTTACAAAACTATGGCTACACCTTC
. | TRBJ1-5 | TRBV28 | 14 | TRBD1 | CASSRGGARQPQHF | TGTGCCAGCAGTAGAGGGGGCGCCCGGCAGCCCCAGCATTTT
. | TRBJ2-7 | TRBV25-1 | 14 | . | CASSRQNTEYEQYF | TGTGCCAGCAGCCGTCAGAATACAGAATACGAGCAGTACTTC
. | TRBJ2-3 | TRBV7-9 | 12 | . | CASKGSTDTQYF | TGTGCCAGCAAAGGAAGCACAGATACGCAGTATTTT
once | TRBJ2-4 | TRBV27 | 16 | . | CASSDTGNLAKNIQYF | TGTGCCAGCAGTGATACCGGAAACCTAGCCAAAAACATTCAGTACTTC
. | TRBJ1-3 | TRBV30 | 15 | . | CAWSGGVPSGNTIYF | TGTGCCTGGAGTGGAGGAGTGCCCTCTGGAAACACCATATATTTT
. | TRBJ1-6 | TRBV27 | 20 | TRBD1 | CASSLETGTGVGSYNSPLHF | TGTGCCAGCAGTTTAGAGACCGGGACAGGGGTAGGCTCCTATAATTCACCCCTCCACTTT
. | TRBJ1-3 | TRBV6-5 | 13 | . | CASTDDSGNTIYF | TGTGCCAGCACGGACGACTCTGGAAACACCATATATTTT
. | TRBJ1-1 | TRBV6-5 | 15 | . | CASSRAFGGWTEAFF | TGTGCCAGCAGTCGCGCCTTCGGGGGGTGGACTGAAGCTTTCTTT
. | TRBJ1-4 | TRBV19 | 12 | . | CASSATNEKLFF | TGTGCCAGCTCAGCAACTAATGAAAAACTGTTTTTT
. | TRBJ2-7 | TRBV7-3 | 14 | . | CASSVDGSSYEQYF | TGTGCCAGCAGCGTGGACGGTAGCTCCTACGAGCAGTACTTC
. | TRBJ2-5 | TRBV2 | 15 | TRBD2 | CASSRASGIQETQYF | TGTGCCAGCAGTAGGGCTAGCGGGATACAAGAGACCCAGTACTTC
. | TRBJ1-2 | TRBV11-1 | 14 | . | CASSLGNLRSGYTF | TGTGCCAGCAGCTTAGGGAATCTAAGGAGTGGCTACACCTTC
. | TRBJ1-2 | TRBV5-6 | 17 | . | CASRVITGGLSNYGYTF | TGTGCCAGCAGGGTCATAACCGGGGGCTTAAGTAACTATGGCTACACCTTC
. | TRBJ1-2 | TRBV5-4 | 15 | TRBD1 | CASIPQGGYNYGYTF | TGTGCCAGCATCCCGCAGGGGGGGTATAACTATGGCTACACCTTC
few | TRBJ2-2 | TRBV7-7 | 13 | . | CASSLDTSGELFF | TGTGCCAGCAGCTTAGACACGTCCGGGGAGCTGTTTTTT
. | TRBJ2-5 | TRBV11-3 | 16 | TRBD2 | CASSSGTTLSEETQYF | TGTGCCAGCAGCTCCGGGACTACTCTATCGGAAGAGACCCAGTACTTC
. | TRBJ2-7 | TRBV6-5 | 14 | . | CASSDGSLVGEQYF | TGTGCCAGCAGTGATGGTTCCTTGGTCGGCGAGCAGTACTTC
. | TRBJ2-5 | TRBV11-3 | 13 | TRBD1 | CASRPTGSETQYF | TGTGCCAGCAGACCGACAGGGAGCGAGACCCAGTACTTC
. | TRBJ1-4 | TRBV4-2 | 16 | . | CASSQGLRADGEKLFF | TGTGCCAGCAGCCAAGGTCTCAGGGCTGATGGTGAAAAACTGTTTTTT
. | TRBJ1-2 | TRBV6-6 | 12 | . | CASMIEGEGYTF | TGTGCCAGCATGATAGAGGGGGAGGGCTACACCTTC
. | TRBJ1-2 | TRBV6-5 | 15 | . | CASSRSSAGGNGYTF | TGTGCCAGCAGCCGTTCTTCGGCAGGCGGAAATGGCTACACCTTC
. | TRBJ2-5 | TRBV2 | 11 | . | CASMSRETQYF | TGTGCCAGCATGAGTCGAGAGACCCAGTACTTC
. | TRBJ1-1 | TRBV6-1 | 12 | . | CASRGTSTEAFF | TGTGCCAGCAGAGGCACATCCACTGAAGCTTTCTTT
. | TRBJ1-5 | TRBV29-1 | 13 | . | CSVLDADGQPQHF | TGCAGCGTTCTGGACGCCGACGGTCAGCCCCAGCATTTT
. | TRBJ2-3 | TRBV2 | 15 | . | CASSPLGGGTDTQYF | TGTGCCAGCAGTCCCCTAGGTGGGGGCACAGATACGCAGTATTTT
few | TRBJ1-1 | TRBV6-5 | 14 | TRBD1 | CASSPDRGHTEAFF | TGTGCCAGCAGCCCGGACAGGGGACACACTGAAGCTTTCTTT
. | TRBJ1-2 | TRBV30 | 15 | . | CAWSDGTGTNYGYTF | TGTGCCTGGAGTGACGGCACCGGGACAAACTATGGCTACACCTTC
. | TRBJ2-2 | TRBV5-1 | 15 | . | CASSLATGRTGELFF | TGCGCCAGCAGCTTGGCAACAGGGCGAACCGGGGAGCTGTTTTTT
. | TRBJ2-7 | TRBV6-5 | 13 | . | CASSLRGGREQYF | TGTGCCAGCAGTTTAAGGGGGGGGCGCGAGCAGTACTTC
. | TRBJ2-5 | TRBV4-1 | 15 | . | CASSQGPIPQETQYF | TGCGCCAGCAGCCAGGGGCCGATTCCCCAAGAGACCCAGTACTTC
. | TRBJ1-1 | TRBV2 | 13 | . | CASRFQGNTEAFF | TGTGCCAGCAGGTTTCAGGGGAACACTGAAGCTTTCTTT
once | TRBJ1-4 | TRBV7-9 | 17 | . | CASSSRGGLATNEKLFF | TGTGCCAGCAGCTCAAGGGGTGGGCTCGCAACTAATGAAAAACTGTTTTTT
. | TRBJ2-6 | TRBV4-2 | 17 | TRBD2 | CASSQPRGGTGANVLTF | TGTGCCAGCAGCCAGCCGCGGGGGGGGACTGGGGCCAACGTCCTGACTTTC
. | TRBJ1-2 | TRBV5-1 | 12 | . | CASGTGAYGYTF | TGCGCCAGCGGCACGGGGGCGTATGGCTACACCTTC
few | TRBJ1-2 | TRBV4-2 | 14 | . | CASSQDDQDYGYTF | TGTGCCAGCAGCCAAGATGACCAGGACTATGGCTACACCTTC
few | TRBJ2-5 | TRBV6-1 | 13 | . | CASRLGVGETQYF | TGTGCCAGCAGGCTCGGGGTGGGAGAGACCCAGTACTTC
. | TRBJ1-1 | TRBV7-9 | 14 | TRBD1 | CASSLMGQVMEAFF | TGTGCCAGCAGCTTAATGGGACAGGTTATGGAAGCTTTCTTT
few | TRBJ2-7 | TRBV2 | 14 | . | CASSFARTAYEQYF | TGTGCCAGCAGCTTCGCTAGGACGGCCTACGAGCAGTACTTC
. | TRBJ1-2 | TRBV19 | 14 | TRBD1 | CASSDRASNYGYTF | TGTGCCAGTAGTGACAGGGCCTCTAACTATGGCTACACCTTC
few | TRBJ1-5 | TRBV11-3 | 16 | TRBD1 | CARITGTGTSNQPQHF | TGTGCCAGAATAACCGGGACAGGGACGAGCAATCAGCCCCAGCATTTT
. | TRBJ2-6 | TRBV11-1 | 16 | . | CASSLVSVSGANVLTF | TGTGCCAGCAGCTTAGTATCTGTCTCTGGGGCCAACGTCCTGACTTTC
. | TRBJ1-3 | TRBV6-6 | 15 | . | CASTSQRTSGNTIYF | TGTGCCAGCACCTCTCAACGGACCTCTGGAAACACCATATATTTT
few | TRBJ1-3 | TRBV18 | 16 | TRBD1 | CASSPGTGGSGNTIYF | TGTGCCAGCTCACCAGGGACAGGGGGCTCTGGAAACACCATATATTTT
. | TRBJ1-1 | TRBV18 | 17 | . | CASSPFDRTGSNTEAFF | TGTGCCAGCTCACCATTTGACAGAACGGGTTCGAACACTGAAGCTTTCTTT
. | TRBJ2-5 | TRBV5-1 | 13 | TRBD1 | CASSSRGPETQYF | TGCGCCAGCAGCTCCAGGGGGCCGGAGACCCAGTACTTC
. | TRBJ1-5 | TRBV18 | 15 | . | CASSPQGDGNQPQHF | TGTGCCAGCTCACCACAAGGGGATGGCAATCAGCCCCAGCATTTT
. | TRBJ1-2 | TRBV15 | 16 | . | CATSRVTFSFLGGYTF | TGTGCCACCAGCAGGGTTACCTTTTCGTTTCTTGGTGGCTACACCTTC
. | TRBJ1-2 | TRBV30 | 14 | . | CACLRGGGNHGYTF | TGTGCCTGCCTCCGGGGAGGGGGGAACCATGGCTACACCTTC
. | TRBJ1-3 | TRBV21-1 | 16 | . | CASSTLRDSSGNTIYF | TGTGCCAGCAGCACCCTCCGGGACAGCTCTGGAAACACCATATATTTT